This is a list of T cell receptor beta chains from one sample in a study of cytomegalovirus exposure and HLA in healthy donors. Sequencing was performed with immunoSEQ multiplex PCR; in TCRdb, only in-frame clones are kept and a portion is missing. The sample lists 150,000 to 200,000 clones; about 86% were seen once. Sequenced material: PBMCs. These receptors all stem from a woman aged 25-40 years in good health and CMV-seronegative. CDR3s include the opening cysteine and the closing phenylalanine or tryptophan. Each record gives: CDR3 length, J gene, clone size, V gene, D gene, CDR3 DNA, CDR3 protein. D genes are given only for firm matches. Part of the rows lack a size; the others show once, few, many or a class for expanded clones.

12	TRBJ2-5	.	TRBV2	TRBD2	TGTGCCAGCGGGAGGGTTCGGGAGACCCAGTACTTC	CASGRVRETQYF
13	TRBJ1-2	.	TRBV28	TRBD1	TGTGCCAGCAGACCAGGGGGCGACTATGGCTACACCTTC	CASRPGGDYGYTF
14	TRBJ2-1	.	TRBV27	TRBD1	TGTGCCAGCAAGGGCACAGGGGGATTCTATGAGCAGTTCTTC	CASKGTGGFYEQFF
18	TRBJ2-7	once	TRBV4-3	.	TGCGCCAGCAGCCAAGAGCTCCCTAGCACCGCTACCTACTACGAGCAGTACTTC	CASSQELPSTATYYEQYF
14	TRBJ1-2	many	TRBV19	.	TGTGCCAGTAGTATGAGGGGGGCTAACTATGGCTACACCTTC	CASSMRGANYGYTF
13	TRBJ2-7	.	TRBV14	.	TGTGCCAGCAGCCAAGGTCCCAGCTACGAGCAGTACTTC	CASSQGPSYEQYF
16	TRBJ2-7	.	TRBV7-9	.	TGTGCCAGCAGTCTAGGAGATACTAGCTCCGTTTACGAGCAGTACTTC	CASSLGDTSSVYEQYF
12	TRBJ2-7	.	TRBV19	.	TGTGCCAGTAGTAACAGGGTATACGAGCAGTACTTC	CASSNRVYEQYF
15	TRBJ1-5	.	TRBV18	TRBD1	TGTGCCAGCTCACCACAGGGGGCCTTAAATCAGCCCCAGCATTTT	CASSPQGALNQPQHF
18	TRBJ2-3	.	TRBV28	TRBD2	TGTGCCAGCAGTTTAGGAGCGGGAGAGTTCTTTGGCACAGATACGCAGTATTTT	CASSLGAGEFFGTDTQYF
17	TRBJ2-2	.	TRBV4-3	.	TGCGCCAGCAGCCAAGATTCTTCGGCAGAGAACACCGGGGAGCTGTTTTTT	CASSQDSSAENTGELFF
15	TRBJ2-1	.	TRBV9	TRBD2	TGTGCCAGCAGCGTAGCAGGGAGGGTCCACAATGAGCAGTTCTTC	CASSVAGRVHNEQFF
18	TRBJ2-5	.	TRBV5-6	TRBD2	TGTGCCAGCAGCCGTACTTTACCGGGAGCGGGAGGGAGGGAGACCCAGTACTTC	CASSRTLPGAGGRETQYF
14	TRBJ2-7	once	TRBV18	.	TGTGCCAGCTCACCACCCAGCGGGCCCTACGAGCAGTACTTC	CASSPPSGPYEQYF
16	TRBJ2-3	.	TRBV28	.	TGTGCCAGCAGTCTAATCGACAGAGAATACACAGATACGCAGTATTTT	CASSLIDREYTDTQYF
13	TRBJ2-7	once	TRBV15	.	TGTGCCACCAGCACCAATAACGGGATCGAGCAGTACTTC	CATSTNNGIEQYF
16	TRBJ2-1	few	TRBV6-1	.	TGTGCCAGCAGTGAGGGGTATAGCATACCGAAGAATGAGCAGTTCTTC	CASSEGYSIPKNEQFF
14	TRBJ1-5	.	TRBV6-1	.	TGTGCCAGCAGCCTCACAGGGTTCAATCAGCCCCAGCATTTT	CASSLTGFNQPQHF
14	TRBJ2-7	.	TRBV27	.	TGTGCCAGCAGTTTCGGCACAGGGCCCTACGAGCAGTACTTC	CASSFGTGPYEQYF
15	TRBJ2-7	.	TRBV27	TRBD1	TGTGCCAGCAGTTGGGGACAGGGGATTGTGTACGAGCAGTACTTC	CASSWGQGIVYEQYF